Shown below are 10 T cell receptor beta chains from a single sample sequenced in a study of blood T cell repertoires in COVID-19. Data came from immunoSEQ multiplex PCR; TCRdb stores just in-frame clones and leaves some out. The sample lists about 100,000 clones, approximately 88% occurring once. Sequencing was carried out using peripheral blood. The receptors shown here come from a man between 50 and 59 years old with active or convalescent COVID-19.

This clone was detected only a few times. The chain combines TRBV21-1 with TRBJ2-1; TRBD2, the D gene given by the table, was not confirmed from the DNA. TRBV21-1 is reported as a pseudogene. The CDR3 is made up of 15 amino acids. CDR3 sequence: CASSPSGNSYNEQFF. The CDR3 DNA follows: TGTGCCAGCAGCCCTAGCGGCAACTCCTACAATGAGCAGTTCTTC.

The gene calls are TRBV28 and TRBJ1-4; D is unclear. The V end was cut by 3 bases, the J end by 0 bases, with 11 bases between. This CDR3 comprises 16 residues. CDR1 and CDR2 (germline): MDHEN, SYDVKM. CDR3 residues: CASSFVVDSTNEKLFF. CDR3 in DNA: TGTGCCAGCAGTTTTGTCGTCGACTCAACTAATGAAAAACTGTTTTTT.

V is TRBV5-1 and J is TRBJ2-1; 8 bases align to TRBD2. The CDR3 runs to 16 residues. The germline gives CDR1 SGHRS, CDR2 YFSETQ. Trimming took 4 bases from V and 3 from J; bases not matched to a gene: 9. CDR3 nucleotides: TGCGCCAGCAGCCTAACGGGACTAGGGTACTACAATGAGCAGTTCTTC. This codes for CASSLTGLGYYNEQFF.

This chain links TRBV6-2 or TRBV6-3 with TRBJ2-5; a possible D gene is TRBD1 (6 bases). The V gene's germline CDR1 is MNHEY and CDR2 SVGEGT. The CDR3 extends over 16 amino acids. V lost 4 bases and J lost 5, with 20 bases in between. The CDR3 coding sequence is TGTGCCAGCAGTTTAGACCCACTTACAGGGTTGGAGACCCAGTACTTC. It yields the protein CASSLDPLTGLETQYF.

This clone was found once. This chain uses TRBV6-4 with TRBJ2-3; TRBD2 matches 12 bases. CDR3 length: 16 amino acids. J lost 0 bases, V lost 6 bases, and 4 bases had no gene match. Looked up from germline, CDR1 is MRHNA and CDR2 is SNTAGT. In DNA, the CDR3 is TGTGCCAGCAGGCGACTAGCGGGAGTGAGCACAGATACGCAGTATTTT. It yields the protein CASRRLAGVSTDTQYF.

The chain joins TRBV3-1 (or the pseudogene TRBV3-2) to TRBJ1-2, with TRBD1 as a possible D gene (5 bases). The CDR3 contains 13 residues. The V end lost 3 bases, the J end lost 6 bases, and 11 bases lay between the germline ends. Germline CDR1 is LGHDT and CDR2 is YNNKEL (reference sequence). The CDR3 region has the DNA TGTGCCAGCAGCCACCAGGGTGTAAATGGCTACACCTTC. It codes for CASSHQGVNGYTF.

The chain recombines TRBV11-2 with TRBJ2-3; 8 bases agree with TRBD2. This CDR3 has 15 residues. V was pared by 4 bases and J by 3 bases, with 6 bases of the junction left unmatched. Germline V gene lookup returns CDR1 SGHAT and CDR2 FQNNGV. CDR3 sequence: CASSYSGRPTDTQYF. The CDR3, as DNA: TGTGCCAGCAGCTACAGCGGGAGACCAACAGATACGCAGTATTTT.

This rearrangement joins TRBV28 to TRBJ2-7; D is uncertain. CDR1 MDHEN and CDR2 SYDVKM come from the germline V gene. CDR3 size: 12 residues. Trimming removed 6 bases from V and 0 bases from J, with 6 bases in between. The CDR3 loop reads CASSPSSYEQYF. The CDR3 DNA is TGTGCCAGCAGCCCGAGCTCCTACGAGCAGTACTTC.

The CDR3 loop reads CASSPRTGGEETQYF. The CDR3 DNA follows: TGTGCCAGCAGCCCCCGGACAGGGGGGGAGGAGACCCAGTACTTC. The chain carries TRBV6-4 and TRBJ2-5, with 10 bases fitting TRBD1. Germline V gene sequence: CDR1 MRHNA, CDR2 SNTAGT. The J segment lost 5 bases and the V segment lost 6 bases, leaving 9 bases of the junction unmatched. The CDR3 is 15 amino acids.

This rearrangement joins TRBV7-9 to TRBJ1-2, with TRBD1 identical over 7 bases. From germline, CDR1 is SEHNR and CDR2 FQNEAQ (reference sequence). The CDR3 has 15 amino acids. Trimming at V came to 2 bases and at J to 6 bases, leaving 9 bases not matched to a gene. The CDR3 region has the DNA TGTGCCAGCAGCTTAAGACGGGACAGTGGTGATGGCTACACCTTC. Translated, it gives CASSLRRDSGDGYTF. Using reference TRBV7-9 and TRBJ1-2 for the parts outside the CDR3, the full variable domain is DTGVSQNPRHKITKRGQNVTFRCDPISEHNRLYWYRQTLGQGPEFLTYFQNEAQLEKSRLLSDRFSAERPKGSFSTLEIQRTEQGDSAMYLCASSLRRDSGDGYTFGSGTRLTVV.